One T cell receptor (beta chain) is described in this entry. Each donor gave approximately 9.5 milliliters of peripheral blood. Using a J-beta primer mix together with a sample-barcoded 5' primer, a second PCR was run for about 6 to 11 cycles. TCRdb ran MiXCR on the 5' RACE reads and lists one entry per CDR3 protein. The data hold 1.5 million to 1.9 million distinct CDR3 sequences, with under 55% observed a single time. This entry comes from a study of blood T cells in healthy people across ages. The CDR3 spans 13 residues. Germline V lookup: CDR1 SEHNR, CDR2 FQNEAQ (reference sequence). Trimming took 0 bases from V and 10 from J, leaving 12 bases between them.

Source material: blood. The sequence was obtained from a woman between 18 and 30 years old in good health. The chain recombines TRBV7-9 with TRBJ1-2; D might be TRBD1 (6 bases). CDR3 nucleotides: TGTGCCAGCAGCTTAGCCGGACAGCATACCTACACCTTC. This encodes CASSLAGQHTYTF.